These 24 T cell receptor beta chains share one sample of origin, sequenced in a study of cytomegalovirus exposure and HLA in healthy donors. In the PCR, 60 Vbeta and 13 Jbeta primers were used. Some clones are missing from TCRdb's copy, which holds only in-frame ones; the method was immunoSEQ multiplex PCR. This table has 170,000 or so clones, approximately 80% appearing once. Sequenced sample: PBMCs. The receptors come from a young man in good health and CMV-seronegative.

The chain joins TRBV5-1 to TRBJ2-1; no reliable D call. Germline CDR1 is SGHRS and CDR2 is YFSETQ. V dropped 4 bases and J dropped 3 bases, with 17 bases sitting between them. This CDR3 region has 16 residues. The CDR3 reads CASSVRVAQYYNEQFF. CDR3 DNA sequence: TGCGCCAGCAGCGTTAGAGTCGCGCAATACTACAATGAGCAGTTCTTC.

The chain links TRBV7-2 to TRBJ1-6; possible D gene TRBD1, 6 bases. The CDR3 covers 15 residues. The germline V and J ends were trimmed by 4 bases and 9 bases, with 16 bases remaining between them. Per germline, CDR1 SGHTA and CDR2 FQGNSA. The CDR3 nucleotides are TGTGCCAGCAGCTCGCACGGGGGGGCTTTTTCACCCCTCCACTTT. It is translated as CASSSHGGAFSPLHF.

The chain carries TRBV4-2 and TRBJ2-5; D might be TRBD2 (6 bases). Germline CDR1 reads LGHNA; CDR2 reads YNFKEQ. V was pared by 5 bases and J by 2 bases, with 12 bases between. This CDR3 has 14 residues. Here the CDR3 DNA reads TGTGCCAGCAGCGAAGGGACTGCACAAGAGACCCAGTACTTC. This codes for CASSEGTAQETQYF.

This clone was seen only a few times. The chain uses TRBV6-1 and TRBJ2-2, with 7 bases fitting TRBD1. Looked up from germline, CDR1 is MNHNS and CDR2 is SASEGT. Trimming took 10 bases from V and 6 from J; bases not matched to a gene: 11. The CDR3 is 14 residues long. The CDR3 here is CAINRGPRAGELFF. CDR3 DNA: TGTGCCATCAACAGGGGCCCCCGGGCCGGGGAGCTGTTTTTT.

V gene TRBV6-1 combines with J gene TRBJ2-5; TRBD2 matches at 10 bases. CDR3 length: 15 amino acids. Germline lookup yields CDR1 MNHNS and CDR2 SASEGT. V shed 6 bases and J 4 bases; nucleotides not matched to a gene: 8. This CDR3 is CASRSSGGAGETQYF. Here the CDR3 DNA reads TGTGCCAGCAGATCAAGCGGGGGGGCCGGAGAGACCCAGTACTTC.

The genes are TRBV14 and TRBJ2-5; TRBD2 matches 8 bases. The germline gives CDR1 SGHDN, CDR2 FVKESK. The CDR3 runs to 17 residues. After removal of 4 bases from V and 5 bases from J, the junction contained 15 bases not matched to a gene. CDR3 sequence reads: CASSPSPGLVVQETQYF. CDR3 DNA sequence: TGTGCCAGCAGCCCCAGTCCGGGACTAGTGGTTCAGGAGACCCAGTACTTC.

CDR3: CASSALQGIHEQYF. DNA for the CDR3: TGTGCCAGCAGCGCCCTACAGGGTATCCACGAGCAGTACTTC. The rearrangement uses TRBV7-2 and TRBJ2-7; possible D gene TRBD1, 6 bases. Germline assignment: CDR1 SGHTA and CDR2 FQGNSA. Trimming removed 5 bases from V and 5 bases from J, with 16 bases in between. The CDR3 length is 14 residues.

This clone has just a few counts. The chain has TRBV2 and TRBJ2-7, with D possibly matching TRBD2 (6 bases). The CDR3 is 16 amino acids. CDR1 and CDR2 (germline): SNHLY, FYNNEI. V was shortened by 7 bases and J by 2 bases, with 21 bases between the two germline ends. CDR3 protein: CASMGPNHGGAYEQYF. The CDR3, as DNA: TGTGCCAGCATGGGCCCCAATCATGGAGGGGCCTACGAGCAGTACTTC.

This chain links TRBV27 with TRBJ1-5; a weak D match, TRBD1 (6 bases). Looked up from germline, CDR1 is MNHEY and CDR2 is SMNVEV (reference sequence). Trimming cost V 2 bases and J 2 bases, with 7 bases left between them. This CDR3 spans 14 amino acids. The CDR3: CASSLRQGNQPQHF. The CDR3 DNA reads TGTGCCAGCAGTTTAAGACAGGGCAATCAGCCCCAGCATTTT.

This chain uses TRBV9 with TRBJ2-1, with D tentatively TRBD2 (5 bases). Deletions cut 1 base from V and 6 bases from J, with 8 bases between. The CDR3 runs 13 residues. Germline V gene lookup returns CDR1 SGDLS and CDR2 YYNGEE. The CDR3 DNA reads as TGTGCCAGCAGCGTACTAGGAGGCAATGAGCAGTTCTTC. Encoded protein: CASSVLGGNEQFF. The whole variable domain, remainder taken from reference TRBV9 and TRBJ2-1, is DSGVTQTPKHLITATGQRVTLRCSPRSGDLSVYWYQQSLDQGLQFLIQYYNGEERAKGNILERFSAQQFPDLHSELNLSSLELGDSALYFCASSVLGGNEQFFGPGTRLTVL.

V usage is TRBV10-2 and J usage is TRBJ2-3, with 8 bases lining up with TRBD1. The length of the CDR3 is 13 residues. From germline, CDR1 is WSHSY and CDR2 SAAADI. V dropped 8 bases and J dropped 3; count of bases not matched to a gene: 4. CDR3 bases: TGCGCCAGCGGGGACAGGCGGACAGATACGCAGTATTTT. Amino acid sequence: CASGDRRTDTQYF.

The CDR3 loop reads CAISGGVSHEQYF. The CDR3 DNA is TGTGCCATCAGTGGGGGGGTGAGCCACGAGCAGTACTTC. The genes are TRBV10-3 and TRBJ2-5; a possible D gene is TRBD2 (6 bases). TRBJ2-7 matches the DNA end more closely, so the J call is doubtful. The CDR3 totals 13 residues. Germline V gene lookup returns CDR1 ENHRY and CDR2 SYGVKD.

This clone appeared a single time. The V and J genes are TRBV6-1 and TRBJ2-3; 12 bases fit TRBD1. Trimming cost V 2 bases and J 5 bases; bases outside gene matches: 11. Germline CDR1 reads MNHNS; CDR2 reads SASEGT. This CDR3 region has 18 residues. The CDR3 coding sequence is TGTGCCAGCAGTGAAAGATGGGGACAGGGGGCGCCCCGAGATACGCAGTATTTT. Protein product: CASSERWGQGAPRDTQYF.

The chain has TRBV9 and TRBJ1-3; no firm D call. This CDR3 has 14 residues. V dropped 3 bases and J dropped 4 bases, with 11 bases sitting between them. Germline V gene sequence: CDR1 SGDLS, CDR2 YYNGEE. The CDR3 reads CASSGRVYGNTIYF. The CDR3 coding sequence is TGTGCCAGCAGCGGGAGGGTTTACGGAAACACCATATATTTT.

V gene TRBV6-1 combines with J gene TRBJ2-1; 10 nucleotides agree with TRBD2. Germline loops: CDR1 MNHNS, CDR2 SASEGT. After removal of 5 bases from V and 9 bases from J, the junction contained 10 bases not matched to a gene. The CDR3 sequence is 15 residues long. CDR3 residues: CASSTFSGGKGEQFF. CDR3 in DNA: TGTGCCAGCAGTACCTTTAGCGGGGGGAAGGGTGAGCAGTTCTTC.

This clone was counted only a few times. The V gene is TRBV12-5, the J gene TRBJ1-2, with 7 bases identical to TRBD1. This CDR3 is 16 amino acids long. Trimming at V came to 3 bases and at J to 1 base, leaving 8 bases not matched to a gene. Germline CDR1 is LGHNT and CDR2 is FRNRAP. Written as DNA, the CDR3 is TGTGCTAGTGGTTTAAGGACAGGACAAGTTAACTATGGCTACACCTTC. Residues: CASGLRTGQVNYGYTF.

The chain has TRBV5-8 and TRBJ2-3, with 9 nucleotides matching TRBD1. Germline V CDR1 and CDR2: SGHTS, YDEGEE. The CDR3 totals 16 residues. Trimming at V came to 0 bases and at J to 0 bases, leaving 2 bases not matched to a gene. Written as DNA, the CDR3 is TGTGCCAGCAGCTTGGCCGGGACAGGGAGCACAGATACGCAGTATTTT. It encodes CASSLAGTGSTDTQYF.

The chain uses TRBV9 and TRBJ2-1; TRBD2 matches 8 bases. The V gene end was trimmed by 3 bases and the J gene end by 7 bases; junction bases not matched to a gene: 12. The CDR3 runs to 16 residues. Germline CDR1 and CDR2: SGDLS and YYNGEE. The CDR3 nucleotides read TGTGCCAGCAGCGGGGACGGGGGGGCCCTTTTAAATGAGCAGTTCTTC. Residues: CASSGDGGALLNEQFF.

The chain combines TRBV19 with TRBJ2-1; D not certain. The CDR3 contains 12 residues. The ends were cut back, 3 bases at V and 7 bases at J, with 7 bases in the middle. Germline V lookup: CDR1 LNHDA, CDR2 SQIVND (reference sequence). CDR3 sequence (DNA): TGTGCCAGTAGTATCGGGTGGAATGAGCAGTTCTTC. Its protein is CASSIGWNEQFF. The whole variable domain, remainder taken from reference TRBV19 and TRBJ2-1, is DGGITQSPKYLFRKEGQNVTLSCEQNLNHDAMYWYRQDPGQGLRLIYYSQIVNDFQKGDIAEGYSVSREKKESFPLTVTSAQKNPTAFYLCASSIGWNEQFFGPGTRLTVL.

The J gene is TRBJ1-1, the V gene TRBV18; TRBD1 agrees at 7 bases. Per the germline V gene, CDR1 is KGHSH and CDR2 is LQKENI. The V segment lost 3 bases and the J segment 4 bases; nucleotides outside the gene matches: 8. There are 15 residues in the CDR3. The CDR3 spells CASSPDRALFTEAFF. CDR3 nucleotides: TGTGCCAGCTCACCTGACAGGGCACTTTTCACTGAAGCTTTCTTT.

This rearrangement joins TRBV18 to TRBJ1-2; 9 positions agree with TRBD1. Unmatched junction bases numbered 19, after V lost 4 bases and J lost 4 bases. The CDR3 is 19 amino acids. From germline, CDR1 is KGHSH and CDR2 LQKENI. Here the CDR3 reads CASSLRRGQGNSALYGYTF. In DNA form, the CDR3 reads TGTGCCAGCTCACTACGTCGAGGACAGGGGAACTCGGCCCTCTATGGCTACACCTTC.

The V call is TRBV15, the J call TRBJ2-7; D is unclear. Trimming took off 0 bases at V and 2 bases at J, with 8 bases between the two ends. Germline CDR1 and CDR2: LNHNV and YYDKDF (reference sequence). CDR3 length equals 14 residues. Written as DNA, the CDR3 is TGTGCCACCAGCAGAGATCAGATTCCCTACGAGCAGTACTTC. This sequence encodes CATSRDQIPYEQYF.

The chain links TRBV10-2 to TRBJ2-1; maybe TRBD1 (5 bases). Germline V lookup: CDR1 WSHSY, CDR2 SAAADI. This CDR3 contains 11 residues. The ends were cut back, 3 bases at V and 12 bases at J, with 9 bases in the middle. CDR3 residues: CASSDRRGQFF. The DNA for the CDR3 is TGCGCCAGCAGTGACCGAAGGGGGCAGTTCTTC.

The chain employs TRBV15 and TRBJ2-1, with D possibly matching TRBD1 (6 bases). The V gene lost 8 bases and the J gene lost 5 bases, with 16 bases spanning the gap. Germline V gene data show CDR1 as LNHNV and CDR2 as YYDKDF (reference sequence). CDR3 length equals 14 residues. This CDR3 is CATGGTQQNNEQFF. The CDR3 nucleotides are TGTGCCACCGGGGGCACCCAGCAGAACAATGAGCAGTTCTTC.